This T cell receptor (beta chain) was observed in a study of cytomegalovirus exposure and HLA in healthy donors. Study as a whole: The same platform was used for the 100 to 150 validation repertoires and the approximately 670 first-cohort repertoires, a later analysis reported.

The repertoire was sequenced with immunoSEQ multiplex PCR; TCRdb's copy has only in-frame clones and lacks some. The data contain 250,000 to 300,000 clones, about 90% of them singletons. Trimming took 4 bases from V and 0 from J, leaving 14 bases between them. Germline V gives CDR1 SGHNT, CDR2 YYREEE (reference sequence). This CDR3 contains 15 residues. The sequence derives from a woman in her late teens or twenties in good health and CMV-seronegative. Sequenced material: PBMCs. V gene TRBV5-4 combines with J gene TRBJ2-7, with D possibly being TRBD2 (6 bases). The CDR3 DNA follows: TGTGCCAGCAGCAAGGAGGGCTCCCTCTCCTACGAGCAGTACGTC. Its protein is CASSKEGSLSYEQYV.